This passage covers 14 T cell receptor beta chains from one sample sequenced in a study of early T cells in non-severe SARS-CoV-2 infection. TCRdb used MiXCR to reprocess the 5' RACE reads, holding one entry per CDR3 protein. The repertoire includes approximately 80,000 distinct CDR3 sequences, about 12% of them detected once, and 3.4% sits in the top ten. The sequenced sample was whole blood. The receptors shown here come from an adult who was a healthcare worker with PCR-confirmed SARS-CoV-2 infection or an uninfected control (not recorded which).

In this sample, this clonotype turned up a few times. This chain joins TRBV7-9 and TRBJ2-7; no clear D. V dropped 8 bases and J dropped 2 bases, with 13 bases sitting between them. Germline V gene lookup returns CDR1 SEHNR and CDR2 FQNEAQ (reference sequence). The CDR3 length is 13 residues. In DNA form, the CDR3 reads TGTGCCAGCCAAGACACCTTAACCTACGAGCAGTACTTC. Translating it yields CASQDTLTYEQYF.

This clonotype was counted between two and nine times. The chain couples TRBV20-1 to TRBJ2-1; 8 positions match TRBD2. Germline V gene sequence: CDR1 DFQATT, CDR2 SNEGSKA (reference sequence). CDR3 length equals 10 residues. The ends lost 8 bases at V and 12 bases at J; junction bases unmatched: 6. The CDR3 region is CSPSSGRQFF. The CDR3 DNA reads TGCAGTCCAAGCAGCGGGAGGCAGTTCTTC.

This clonotype was counted a few times. This sequence joins TRBV7-8 and TRBJ2-1, with a tentative D call TRBD2 (6 bases). The CDR3 extends over 14 amino acids. Deletions cut 5 bases from V and 6 bases from J, with 14 bases between. Per the germline V gene, CDR1 is SGHVS and CDR2 is FQNEAQ. CDR3 loop: CASSPGGEPNEQFF. The CDR3 DNA reads TGTGCCAGCAGCCCCGGCGGGGAACCCAATGAGCAGTTCTTC.

The chain carries TRBV7-2 and TRBJ2-5, with 7 bases matching TRBD1. Germline CDR1 and CDR2: SGHTA and FQGNSA. The CDR3 spans 13 residues. Trimming cost V 5 bases and J 6 bases; bases outside gene matches: 6. The CDR3: CASSRDRVKTQYF. CDR3 DNA sequence: TGTGCCAGCAGCCGCGACAGGGTGAAGACCCAGTACTTC.

This clonotype was detected many times. V gene TRBV3-1 combines with J gene TRBJ2-2, with D possibly matching TRBD1 (6 bases). Trimming pared 4 bases from V and 4 bases from J, leaving 19 bases between. The CDR3 is 17 amino acids. CDR1 is LGHDT and CDR2 is YNNKEL in the germline V gene (reference sequence). This CDR3 reads CASSPQGGRKGTGELFF. In DNA form, the CDR3 reads TGTGCCAGCAGCCCCCAAGGGGGACGCAAGGGCACCGGGGAGCTGTTTTTT.

This clonotype has at least ten counts. The genes are TRBV29-1 and TRBJ1-2; 7 bases are a match to TRBD1. This CDR3 has 13 amino acids. CDR1 and CDR2 from the germline V gene are SQVTM and ANQGSEA. With 7 bases clipped from V and 0 bases from J, the junction kept 5 bases outside the gene matches. The CDR3 sequence is CSALTGSNYGYTF. The CDR3 region has the DNA TGCAGCGCACTGACAGGGTCTAACTATGGCTACACCTTC.

In its sample, this clonotype was seen a few times. The V call is TRBV2, the J call TRBJ1-5; no reliable D call. Germline V CDR1 and CDR2: SNHLY, FYNNEI. This CDR3 contains 13 residues. The V end was cut by 6 bases, the J end by 5 bases, with 11 bases between. The CDR3 reads CASRPSRDQPQHF. The DNA of the CDR3 is TGTGCCAGCAGACCCTCCCGTGATCAGCCCCAGCATTTT.

This clonotype was observed at least ten times. The CDR3 sequence is CASSSDLTPSGTEAFF. The CDR3, as DNA: TGTGCCAGCAGCTCCGACCTTACACCATCCGGGACTGAAGCTTTCTTT. The V call is TRBV5-6, the J call TRBJ1-1; D not resolved. V dropped 3 bases and J dropped 5 bases, with 20 bases sitting between them. The CDR3 spans 16 residues. Germline CDR1 reads SGHDT; CDR2 reads YYEEEE.

This clonotype occurred many times. This chain connects TRBV5-1 to TRBJ2-1, with D possibly matching TRBD2 (5 bases). V shed 0 bases and J shed 4 bases, with 11 bases lying between them. The CDR3 has 15 amino acids. The V gene's germline CDR1 is SGHRS and CDR2 YFSETQ. CDR3 bases: TGCGCCAGCAGCTTGGCGGGAAGCAATTACAATGAGCAGTTCTTC. Residues: CASSLAGSNYNEQFF.

This clonotype was counted ten times or more. In nucleotides, the CDR3 is TGTGCCAGCAGTCTGACAGTCTATGGCTACACCTTC. Its translation is CASSLTVYGYTF. The J gene is TRBJ1-2, the V gene TRBV28; weak D call: TRBD1 (5 bases). Germline-derived CDR1 and CDR2 are MDHEN and SYDVKM. The CDR3 runs 12 residues. The V end lost 5 bases, the J end lost 4 bases, and 8 bases lay between the germline ends.

This clonotype appeared a few times. The rearrangement links TRBV12-3 or TRBV12-4 to TRBJ1-5, with D tentatively TRBD1 (5 bases). This CDR3 region has 14 residues. V was shortened by 5 bases and J by 2 bases, with 10 bases between the two germline ends. CDR3 in amino acids: CASSQDIGNQPQHF. The CDR3 bases are TGTGCCAGCAGTCAGGACATAGGCAATCAGCCCCAGCATTTT.

This clonotype has more than one count but fewer than ten. The chain employs TRBV6-2 or TRBV6-3 and TRBJ2-7; D ambiguous. Germline values: CDR1 MNHEY, CDR2 SVGEGT. This CDR3 is 14 amino acids long. V was cut by 5 bases and J by 5 bases, with 16 bases left in between. CDR3: CASSQNPDPNEQYF. The CDR3 region has the DNA TGTGCCAGCAGTCAAAACCCAGATCCTAACGAGCAGTACTTC.

The CDR3 DNA follows: TGTGCCAGTAGTCCCCGGGCACCCGGGACGTTTAGCTCTGGGGCCAACGTCCTGACTTTC. Its protein product is CASSPRAPGTFSSGANVLTF. The chain couples TRBV19 to TRBJ2-6, with D possibly called TRBD1 or TRBD2 (5 bases each). The CDR3 is made up of 20 amino acids. V gave up 5 bases and J gave up 0 bases, with 23 bases separating them. CDR1 is LNHDA and CDR2 is SQIVND in the germline V gene (reference sequence).

This clonotype has more than one count but fewer than ten. The chain carries TRBV6-7 and TRBJ2-7, with D tentatively TRBD2 (6 bases). TRBV6-7 is marked as an open reading frame, function uncertain. V shed 5 bases and J shed 5 bases, with 16 bases lying between them. This CDR3 spans 14 amino acids. CDR3 loop: CASSIPGLTDEQYF. The CDR3 coding sequence is TGTGCCAGCAGTATACCGGGACTTACCGACGAGCAGTACTTC.